This TCR beta chain was documented in a study of shared clonotypes between healthy human individuals (dated by TCRdb to the early 2020s). Concerning the study at large: A few men and two women, aged 18 to 49 years, made up the cohort. Blood TCR repertoires of four to six healthy adults were deeply sequenced to estimate repertoire size and the extent of clonotype sharing between individuals. For each donor, CD4 naive and CD4 memory were each run on three plates, CD8 naive on two plates, and CD8 memory on one plate. Different laboratories and diverse techniques were used to prepare libraries and sequence TCR repertoires, to increase sequencing depth and limit assay-specific biases. Leukapheresis yielded between about 0.94 and 8.9 billion PBMCs per donor. On the study overall, not on this receptor specifically: Higher generation probabilities were observed for clonotypes shared by all four sorted-subset donors than for non-shared clonotypes. Rarefaction of sorted-subset datasets indicated incomplete sequencing despite the large sequencing depth. Sharing across a few donors was observed for about 4.8% of naive CD4, over 3% of naive CD8, 2.3% of memory CD4, and about 0.38% of memory CD8 clonotypes. Sampling was restricted to blood, and TCR repertoires in tissues likely differ from the TCR repertoires found in blood. The small number of donors limited the genetic and exposure-history diversity represented. Larger estimated clonotype richness was generally found for naive subsets than for memory subsets. Based on pairwise subsampling, the degree of clonotype sharing among donors was expected to be affected by sequencing depth.

Using the deep immunoSEQ assay, multiplex PCR amplified TCR CDR3 regions from genomic DNA. Extracted genomic DNA from each cell subset was spread evenly across all wells of several immunoSEQ 96-well plates, with each plate serving as a replicate. For sorted subsets, 150 to 250 ng of genomic DNA, equivalent to around 29,000 T cell genomes, went into each replicate PCR. Purified libraries were measured with a Qubit 3.0 fluorometer, size-checked on a Bioanalyzer 2100, and measured again with the KAPA Library Quantification kit. Every immunoSEQ 96-well plate was sequenced on a separate single-read 150-cycle Illumina NextSeq 550 flow cell. In the authors' own workflow: The immunoSEQ output contained only junctional sequences without quality scores, so filtering could not match that applied to full-length reads. To assign V/J genes and CDR3, sequences were annotated using PyIR, a Python wrapper for IgBLAST v1.9, with IMGT germline references. Reads were filtered out if the reads had weak V/J assignments (E-value above 1e-6), no CDR3, stop codons, out-of-frame junctions, or ambiguous translated residues. A V3J clonotype was defined by an identical inferred V gene, J gene, and CDR3 amino acid sequence. The percentage overlap between two repertoires was calculated by dividing the number of shared unique clonotypes by the size of the smaller repertoire. RTK rarefaction, the Chao1 estimator, and Recon v2.1 estimates of unobserved clonotypes were used to assess repertoire richness. OLGA was used to compute generation probabilities for all TCRbeta clonotypes that the gDNA method yielded from a handful of donors. The source is immuneACCESS, and TCRdb retained only in-frame sequences with V and J called. Part of the clones is not carried over; for the studies checked, unresolved V genes explain less than half of this, and the remainder is unexplained. V, J and clone size are taken as reported in that table, and D and trimming were inferred from the DNA itself. This sample holds about 670,000 clones; roughly 78% were observed only once. Of the sample, roughly 1.8% falls within the top ten clones.

Donors were healthy HIV-negative adults with no recently reported acute infections or vaccinations. Every donor was a Caucasian adult living in Nashville, Tennessee, USA. CD4+ T cells were enriched by magnetic negative selection; naive cells were then positively selected on CD45RA, and the negative fraction formed the memory subset. Blood was collected by leukapheresis, and PBMCs were isolated by Ficoll-Histopaque density gradient centrifugation and then cryopreserved in liquid nitrogen vapor phase. Analytical flow cytometry was used to check the purity and quantity of each magnetically sorted T cell population. Genomic DNA was isolated from each sorted fraction and quantified by UV absorbance on a Nanodrop 2000c. From the cysteine up to the phenylalanine, the CDR3 has a length of 13 residues. Only the CDR3 portion is preserved as DNA: 39 bases, with reading frame beginning at the first base. At the junction V is shortened by 3 bases and J by 3 bases, with 8 bases in between. According to the germline V gene, CDR1 reads SQVTM and CDR2 reads ANQGSEA.

Details on this clone: Its antigen remains unidentified. No base-level quality is on record; no much larger clone is a single base apart. The same CDR3 also results from other DNA sequences found in this sample.

Sequenced input: memory CD4+ T cells sorted from blood. Sample cell subset or site, as interpreted from the label and publication: CD45RA-negative fraction. The rearranged segments are TRBV29-1 and TRBJ2-2; perhaps TRBD1 is the D gene, with 6 bases matching. The TCR comes from a woman aged 25 to 39 in good health. The CDR3 here reads CSVDRGHTGELFF. The DNA is as follows: TGCAGCGTTGACAGGGGACACACCGGGGAGCTGTTTTTT.